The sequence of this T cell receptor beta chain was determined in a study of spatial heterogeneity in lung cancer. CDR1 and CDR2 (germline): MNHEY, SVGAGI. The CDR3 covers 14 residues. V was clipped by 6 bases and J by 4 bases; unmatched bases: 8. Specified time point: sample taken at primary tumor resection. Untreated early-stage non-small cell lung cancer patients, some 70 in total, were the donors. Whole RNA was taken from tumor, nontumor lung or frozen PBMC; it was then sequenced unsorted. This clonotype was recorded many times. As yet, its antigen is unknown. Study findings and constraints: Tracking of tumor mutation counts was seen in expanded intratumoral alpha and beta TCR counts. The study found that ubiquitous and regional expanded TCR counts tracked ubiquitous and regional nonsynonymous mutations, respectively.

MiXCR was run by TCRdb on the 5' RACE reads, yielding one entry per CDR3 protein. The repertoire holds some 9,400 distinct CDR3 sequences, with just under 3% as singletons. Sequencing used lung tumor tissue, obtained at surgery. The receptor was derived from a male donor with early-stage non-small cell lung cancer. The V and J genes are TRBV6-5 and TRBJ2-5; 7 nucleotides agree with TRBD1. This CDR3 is CASSYRGSPETQYF. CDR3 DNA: TGTGCCAGCAGCTACAGGGGATCTCCAGAGACCCAGTACTTC.